Shown below are 30 T cell receptor beta chains from a single sample sequenced in a study of CD4 T cells in lung cancer. This lung tissue lay as far as possible from the tumor, at least 3 cm away. TCRdb's copy holds only in-frame clones and misses some; the assay was immunoSEQ multiplex PCR. The table has around 11,000 clones, around 66% seen once. The sample consisted of normal lung tissue taken away from the tumor. These receptors originate from a man between 60 and 75 years old with non-small cell lung cancer.

The chain uses TRBV9 and TRBJ1-1; D uncertain. Germline CDR1 SGDLS, CDR2 YYNGEE. The ends were cut back, 0 bases at V and 2 bases at J, with 11 bases in the middle. This CDR3 spans 15 amino acids. The CDR3 protein is CASSVDLRSNTEAFF. The CDR3 DNA is TGTGCCAGCAGCGTAGACCTCCGGTCCAACACTGAAGCTTTCTTT.

The V and J genes are TRBV9 and TRBJ1-2; 7 bases match TRBD1. Germline CDR1 SGDLS, CDR2 YYNGEE. The trim removed 4 bases at V and 7 bases at J, leaving 16 bases unmatched. The CDR3 sequence is 16 residues long. CDR3 in amino acids: CASSIEPGQRGSGYTF. The CDR3 coding sequence is TGTGCCAGCAGCATAGAGCCGGGACAGCGAGGTAGTGGCTACACCTTC.

As concerns this clone: A read error is possible here, since a much larger clone lies one base away. This CDR3 is also generated by other DNA sequences in the sample. The chain couples TRBV6-1 to TRBJ1-2; 7 positions match TRBD1. V gave up 2 bases and J gave up 3 bases; unmatched junction bases: 0. The CDR3 sequence is 13 residues long. The V gene's germline CDR1 is MNHNS and CDR2 SASEGT. CDR3 amino acids: CASSETGDYGYTF. The CDR3, as DNA: TGTGCCAGCAGTGAAACAGGGGACTATGGCTACACCTTC.

The chain uses TRBV7-2 and TRBJ1-1, with a weak D call TRBD1 (5 bases). The CDR3 runs 12 residues. Germline values: CDR1 SGHTA, CDR2 FQGNSA. Trimming left V 1 base short and J 11 bases short, with 11 bases between. DNA of the CDR3: TGTGCCAGCAGCTTAGGGGGCCCAGAGGCTTTCTTT. Its translation: CASSLGGPEAFF.

The V gene is TRBV6-4, the J gene TRBJ2-5; the match to TRBD1 covers 7 bases. V trimming: 4 bases; J trimming: 1 base; junction bases outside the gene matches: 3. CDR3 size: 14 residues. Germline lookup yields CDR1 MRHNA and CDR2 SNTAGT. This CDR3 is CASSGRDSQETQYF. The CDR3 coding sequence is TGTGCCAGCAGTGGCCGGGACAGCCAAGAGACCCAGTACTTC.

The V call is TRBV27, the J call TRBJ2-1, with a possible D match to TRBD2 (7 bases). CDR3 length: 13 residues. The germline gives CDR1 MNHEY, CDR2 SMNVEV (reference sequence). V was clipped by 6 bases and J by 9 bases, with 15 bases between them. The CDR3 region is CASSWTRGSEQFF. Here the CDR3 DNA reads TGTGCCAGCAGCTGGACTAGGGGGAGTGAGCAGTTCTTC.

The genes are TRBV7-3 and TRBJ2-5; possible D gene TRBD1, 6 bases. CDR1 and CDR2 from the germline V gene are SGHTA and FQGTGA. The CDR3 length is 13 residues. Trimming removed 1 base at V and 5 bases at J, with 8 bases between. In DNA form, the CDR3 reads TGTGCCAGCAGCTTAAACAGGGACGAGACCCAGTACTTC. The encoded protein is CASSLNRDETQYF.

V is TRBV9 and J is TRBJ2-2, with 14 nucleotides matching TRBD2. Germline loops: CDR1 SGDLS, CDR2 YYNGEE. The CDR3 contains 16 residues. The trim removed 2 bases at V and 5 bases at J, leaving 2 bases unmatched. CDR3 amino acids: CASSVGTSGSTGELFF. CDR3 in DNA: TGTGCCAGCAGCGTGGGGACTAGCGGGAGTACCGGGGAGCTGTTTTTT.

V and J are TRBV6-5 and TRBJ2-6, with D unclear. The CDR3 totals 14 residues. Germline-derived CDR1 and CDR2 are MNHEY and SVGAGI. V lost 8 bases, J lost 0 bases, and 8 bases lay in between. CDR3 in amino acids: CASAFSSGANVLTF. CDR3 sequence (DNA): TGTGCCAGCGCCTTTAGCTCTGGGGCCAACGTCCTGACTTTC.

This chain's CDR3 is CASSLGGSGTYEQYF. The CDR3 DNA reads as TGTGCCAGCAGCTTAGGAGGGTCGGGGACCTACGAGCAGTACTTC. The J gene is TRBJ2-7, the V gene TRBV11-3, with D maybe TRBD2 (5 bases). This CDR3 is built from 15 residues. The germline gives CDR1 SGHNT, CDR2 YENEEA. The ends were cut back, 1 base at V and 2 bases at J, with 12 bases in the middle.

V is TRBV9 and J is TRBJ2-1, with a possible D match to TRBD2 (7 bases). CDR1 SGDLS and CDR2 YYNGEE come from the germline V gene. The CDR3 is made up of 14 amino acids. V shed 5 bases and J shed 2 bases, with 11 bases lying between them. The CDR3 nucleotides are TGTGCCAGCAGGGGAGGGGGGCCCTACAATGAGCAGTTCTTC. Protein sequence: CASRGGGPYNEQFF.

This clone rates as medium-sized. This rearrangement joins TRBV6-5 to TRBJ1-2; TRBD1 is a possible D gene (6 bases). CDR3 length: 12 amino acids. Trimming cost V 4 bases and J 7 bases, with 10 bases left between them. The germline V gene has CDR1 MNHEY and CDR2 SVGAGI. As DNA, the CDR3 is TGTGCCAGCAGTTTTGACAGGCGTGGCTACACCTTC. Amino acids: CASSFDRRGYTF.

CDR3 amino acids: CASNRQPNTEAFF. The CDR3 DNA is TGTGCCAGTAACCGACAACCGAACACTGAAGCTTTCTTT. The chain couples TRBV19 to TRBJ1-1; unclear D gene. Germline CDR1 LNHDA, CDR2 SQIVND (reference sequence). There are 13 residues in the CDR3. The ends were cut back, 7 bases at V and 1 base at J, with 10 bases in the middle.

The chain recombines TRBV4-1 with TRBJ2-1, with a possible D match to TRBD2 (5 bases). Trimming removed 4 bases from V and 5 bases from J, with 9 bases in between. Germline V lookup: CDR1 MGHRA, CDR2 YSYEKL. CDR3 size: 13 residues. The CDR3 nucleotides read TGCGCCAGCAGCCCGGACTCTCACAATGAGCAGTTCTTC. Its protein product is CASSPDSHNEQFF.

This clone has just a few counts. The chain links TRBV27 to TRBJ1-2; 11 bases match TRBD1. The CDR3 spans 14 residues. J gave up 4 bases and V 6 bases, and 4 bases lay outside the gene matches. Germline CDR1 reads MNHEY; CDR2 reads SMNVEV (reference sequence). CDR3 sequence: CASRRTGGRYGYTF. Here the CDR3 DNA reads TGTGCCAGCAGGAGGACAGGGGGCCGCTATGGCTACACCTTC.

The chain has TRBV5-1 and TRBJ2-5; D possibly corresponds to TRBD1 (7 bases). The V end lost 5 bases, the J end lost 7 bases, and 18 bases lay between the germline ends. Germline loops: CDR1 SGHRS, CDR2 YFSETQ. The CDR3 runs to 14 residues. CDR3 nucleotides: TGCGCCAGCAGTTTGTCTCGACAGGGAGGGACCCAGTACTTC. It yields the protein CASSLSRQGGTQYF.

This chain connects TRBV5-1 to TRBJ1-2; TRBD1 is a possible D gene (5 bases). The CDR3 extends over 15 amino acids. Looked up from germline, CDR1 is SGHRS and CDR2 is YFSETQ. The ends were cut back, 1 base at V and 4 bases at J, with 14 bases in the middle. The CDR3 sequence: CASSLTSTDPYGYTF. The CDR3 DNA is TGCGCCAGCAGCTTGACCTCGACAGATCCCTATGGCTACACCTTC. Using reference TRBV5-1 and TRBJ1-2 for the parts outside the CDR3, the full variable domain is KAGVTQTPRYLIKTRGQQVTLSCSPISGHRSVSWYQQTPGQGLQFLFEYFSETQRNKGNFPGRFSGRQFSNSRSEMNVSTLELGDSALYLCASSLTSTDPYGYTFGSGTRLTVV.

This rearrangement joins TRBV10-3 to TRBJ1-1, with 7 bases matching TRBD1. The ends lost 4 bases at V and 3 bases at J; junction bases unmatched: 5. The CDR3 covers 14 residues. The germline V gene has CDR1 ENHRY and CDR2 SYGVKD. The CDR3 spells CAISVGTEYTEAFF. CDR3 DNA sequence: TGTGCCATCAGTGTAGGGACAGAGTACACTGAAGCTTTCTTT.

The chain couples TRBV11-2 to TRBJ1-1; TRBD1 might be the D (5 bases). This CDR3 has 19 amino acids. Germline V gene data show CDR1 as SGHAT and CDR2 as FQNNGV. Trimming took off 5 bases at V and 0 bases at J, with 25 bases between the two ends. The CDR3 spells CASSPIRSRANLMNTEAFF. CDR3 DNA sequence: TGTGCCAGCAGCCCAATTCGGTCCAGGGCCAACCTCATGAACACTGAAGCTTTCTTT.

This clone was counted between two and nine times. The chain has TRBV5-1 and TRBJ1-1, with 7 nucleotides matching TRBD1. From germline, CDR1 is SGHRS and CDR2 YFSETQ. CDR3 length: 14 amino acids. V lost 2 bases to trimming and J lost 7 bases; unmatched junction nucleotides: 8. The CDR3 DNA follows: TGCGCCAGCAGCTTAAGGGGGCCCCCAAATGAAGCTTTCTTT. It yields the protein CASSLRGPPNEAFF.

The rearrangement uses TRBV25-1 and TRBJ2-1, with 8 bases that match TRBD2. The CDR3 has 15 amino acids. V dropped 2 bases and J dropped 8; count of bases not matched to a gene: 8. Germline-derived CDR1 and CDR2 are MGHDK and SYGVNS. The CDR3 loop is CASSEESGRGYEQFF. The CDR3 nucleotides read TGTGCCAGCAGTGAAGAGAGCGGGAGAGGGTATGAGCAGTTCTTC.

The chain uses TRBV5-1 and TRBJ2-2, with 14 bases lining up with TRBD2. This CDR3 has 16 residues. The junction had 4 bases not matched to a gene; V was cut back by 2 bases and J by 7 bases. Germline CDR1 and CDR2: SGHRS and YFSETQ. CDR3 DNA sequence: TGCGCCAGCAGCTTCGGACTAGCGGGAGGCCACGGGGAGCTGTTTTTT. Its protein product is CASSFGLAGGHGELFF.

CDR3 amino acids: CASSPLAGYTGELFF. The CDR3 DNA follows: TGTGCCAGCAGCCCACTAGCAGGATACACCGGGGAGCTGTTTTTT. This sequence joins TRBV7-7 and TRBJ2-2; TRBD2 might be the D (6 bases). CDR1 SSHAT and CDR2 FNYEAQ come from the germline V gene (reference sequence). This CDR3 spans 15 amino acids. With 5 bases removed from V and 3 bases from J, the gap between germline ends came to 13 bases.

The chain carries TRBV5-6 and TRBJ2-6, with D unclear. Trimming removed 1 base from V and 0 bases from J, with 8 bases in between. The CDR3 totals 16 residues. Per the germline V gene, CDR1 is SGHDT and CDR2 is YYEEEE. The CDR3 DNA sequence: TGTGCCAGCAGCTTGTATCTGAGCTCTGGGGCCAACGTCCTGACTTTC. Translated: CASSLYLSSGANVLTF.

This chain links TRBV6-4 with TRBJ2-3; 11 nucleotides line up with TRBD1. CDR3 length: 15 amino acids. Germline V gene lookup returns CDR1 MRHNA and CDR2 SNTAGT. Trimming cost V 5 bases and J 4 bases; bases outside gene matches: 5. CDR3 region: CASSKDRGPADTQYF. For the CDR3, the DNA is TGTGCCAGCAGTAAGGACAGGGGGCCTGCAGATACGCAGTATTTT.

The V call is TRBV28, the J call TRBJ1-5; 9 bases match TRBD1. CDR1 MDHEN and CDR2 SYDVKM come from the germline V gene. This CDR3 is 15 amino acids long. V shed 3 bases and J 8 bases; nucleotides not matched to a gene: 8. CDR3 region: CASSFMGQGGEPQHF. The CDR3 region has the DNA TGTGCCAGCAGTTTCATGGGACAGGGAGGGGAGCCCCAGCATTTT.

This sequence joins TRBV10-3 and TRBJ2-3; D is possibly TRBD1 (5 bases). The germline V and J ends were trimmed by 8 bases and 2 bases, with 14 bases remaining between them. The CDR3 has 14 residues. Per the germline V gene, CDR1 is ENHRY and CDR2 is SYGVKD. CDR3 in DNA: TGTGCCATCCGTACAGCGACAGACACAGATACGCAGTATTTT. As protein: CAIRTATDTDTQYF.

This clone was counted a few times. The chain joins TRBV10-3 to TRBJ2-3; 9 bases align to TRBD2. V dropped 0 bases and J dropped 3; count of bases not matched to a gene: 7. The germline V gene encodes CDR1 ENHRY and CDR2 SYGVKD. This CDR3 has 17 residues. Here the CDR3 reads CAISESAGGVGTDTQYF. The CDR3 DNA reads as TGTGCCATCAGTGAGTCTGCGGGAGGGGTTGGGACAGATACGCAGTATTTT.

The count of this clone is one. The chain carries TRBV25-1 and TRBJ1-1; D is ambiguous. Trimming removed 4 bases at V and 1 base at J, with 7 bases between. There are 13 residues in the CDR3. Germline V CDR1 and CDR2: MGHDK, SYGVNS. The CDR3 loop is CASSVEPNTEAFF. CDR3 in DNA: TGTGCCAGCAGTGTAGAGCCGAACACTGAAGCTTTCTTT.

The chain links TRBV7-2 to TRBJ2-3, with D unclear. This CDR3 comprises 14 residues. CDR1 is SGHTA and CDR2 is FQGNSA in the germline V gene. With 1 base removed from V and 0 bases from J, the gap between germline ends came to 5 bases. The CDR3 region has the DNA TGTGCCAGCAGCTTAGTGCAGAGCACAGATACGCAGTATTTT. It is translated as CASSLVQSTDTQYF.